The clone carrying this TCR beta chain counts as medium-sized. No antigen is known for it. The sample comes from a study of breast tumors, draining lymph nodes, adjacent tissues. TCRdb re-called the multiplex PCR reads through MiXCR, storing one row per CDR3 protein. Of over 15,000 distinct CDR3 sequences listed, less than 65% were seen once; the top ten hold around a sixth. The V gene end was trimmed by 0 bases and the J gene end by 5 bases; junction bases not matched to a gene: 8. The CDR3 is 17 residues long. CDR1 and CDR2 from the germline V gene are LGHNA and YSLEER. Regarding the study as a whole: Data only fit, rather than demonstrated, lymph node origin of most tumor T cells.

What was sequenced was tumor-adjacent breast tissue. This rearrangement joins TRBV4-3 to TRBJ2-1; 9 bases are shared with TRBD1. The sequence was obtained from a female donor with breast cancer. Some clones in this sample may be carry-over from other donors' samples. As DNA, the CDR3 is TGCGCCAGCAGCCAAGACGGTACAGGGGGCTATAACAATGAGCAGTTCTTC. This translates into CASSQDGTGGYNNEQFF.